Here is one TCR beta chain with its context. Its antigen is undetermined. Germline CDR1 MNHNY, CDR2 SVGAGI (reference sequence). The CDR3 has 13 residues. V gave up 4 bases and J gave up 4 bases, with 10 bases separating them. Clones were read by immunoSEQ multiplex PCR, and TCRdb kept only the in-frame ones, dropping some. The sample yields over 13,000 clones, 80% seen once. The data were taken from a study of T cell repertoires in ileal Crohn's disease. Overall study context: Every patient was operated on for stricturing (about 60%) or penetrating (roughly 39%) complications. General study points: Mucosal expansions were suggested to be mainly CD8 T cells.

The sample was ileal tissue. The chain carries TRBV6-6 and TRBJ1-2; possibly TRBD1 for D (6 bases). This clonotype originated in an adult with Crohn's disease. The CDR3 loop reads CASSLGGFYGYTF. The CDR3 coding sequence is TGTGCCAGCAGTTTAGGGGGATTCTATGGCTACACCTTC.